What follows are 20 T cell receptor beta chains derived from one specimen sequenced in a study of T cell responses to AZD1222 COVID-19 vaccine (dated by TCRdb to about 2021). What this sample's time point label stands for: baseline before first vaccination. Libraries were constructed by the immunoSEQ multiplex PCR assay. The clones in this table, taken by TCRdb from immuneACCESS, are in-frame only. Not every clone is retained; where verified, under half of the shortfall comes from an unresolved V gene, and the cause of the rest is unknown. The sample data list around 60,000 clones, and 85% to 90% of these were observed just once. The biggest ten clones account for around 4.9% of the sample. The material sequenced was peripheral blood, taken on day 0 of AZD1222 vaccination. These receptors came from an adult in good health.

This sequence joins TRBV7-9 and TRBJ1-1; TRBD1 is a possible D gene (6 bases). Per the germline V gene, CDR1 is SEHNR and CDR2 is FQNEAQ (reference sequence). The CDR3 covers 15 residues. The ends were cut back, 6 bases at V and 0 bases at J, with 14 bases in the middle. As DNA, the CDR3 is TGTGCCAGCAGAGCCACGGAGGGGGTGAACACTGAAGCTTTCTTT. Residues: CASRATEGVNTEAFF.

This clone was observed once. CDR3 in amino acids: CASSLDSGGTQPQHF. The CDR3 nucleotides are TGCGCCAGCAGCTTGGATTCTGGGGGCACTCAGCCCCAGCATTTT. This rearrangement joins TRBV5-1 to TRBJ1-5; D is possibly TRBD1 (6 bases). Between the trimmed V and J ends, which lost 0 bases and 6 bases, there was a span of 13 bases. The CDR3 is 15 amino acids. Germline lookup yields CDR1 SGHRS and CDR2 YFSETQ.

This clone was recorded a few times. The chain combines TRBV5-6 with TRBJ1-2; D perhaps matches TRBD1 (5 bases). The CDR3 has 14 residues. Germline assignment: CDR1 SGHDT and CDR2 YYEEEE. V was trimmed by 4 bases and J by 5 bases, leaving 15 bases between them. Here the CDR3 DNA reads TGTGCCAGCAGCCTGGGTGGGGGTAGTTATGGCTACACCTTC. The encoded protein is CASSLGGGSYGYTF.

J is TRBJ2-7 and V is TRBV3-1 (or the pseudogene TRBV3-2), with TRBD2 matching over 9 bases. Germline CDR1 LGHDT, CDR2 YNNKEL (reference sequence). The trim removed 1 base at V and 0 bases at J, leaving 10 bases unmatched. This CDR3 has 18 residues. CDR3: CASSQGGRGGFTSYEQYF. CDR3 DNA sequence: TGTGCCAGCAGCCAAGGTGGGCGGGGGGGCTTCACCTCCTACGAGCAGTACTTC.

The CDR3, as DNA: TGTGCCAGCAGCACCGGGACAGGACTATTCGGTTACTATGGCTACACCTTC. Its protein is CASSTGTGLFGYYGYTF. This chain links TRBV27 with TRBJ1-2; 8 bases align to TRBD1. The CDR3 is made up of 17 amino acids. Trimming removed 6 bases from V and 3 bases from J; junction bases left unmatched: 15. The germline gives CDR1 MNHEY, CDR2 SMNVEV (reference sequence).

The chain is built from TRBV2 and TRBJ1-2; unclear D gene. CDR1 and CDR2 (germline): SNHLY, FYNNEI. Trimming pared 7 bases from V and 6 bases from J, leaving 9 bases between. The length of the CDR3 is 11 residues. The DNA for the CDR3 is TGTGCCAGCACCCCCGACAATGGCTACACCTTC. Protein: CASTPDNGYTF.

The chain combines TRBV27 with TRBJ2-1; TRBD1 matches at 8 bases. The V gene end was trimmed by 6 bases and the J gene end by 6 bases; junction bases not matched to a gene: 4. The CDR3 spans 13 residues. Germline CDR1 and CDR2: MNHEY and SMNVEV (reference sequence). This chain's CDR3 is CASRRTGINEQFF. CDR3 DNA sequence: TGTGCCAGCAGGAGGACAGGGATCAATGAGCAGTTCTTC.

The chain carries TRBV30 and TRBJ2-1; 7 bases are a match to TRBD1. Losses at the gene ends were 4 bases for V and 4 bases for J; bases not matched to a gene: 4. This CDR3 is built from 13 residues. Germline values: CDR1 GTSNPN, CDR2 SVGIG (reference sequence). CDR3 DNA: TGTGCCTGGACAGGGGGATGGTACAATGAGCAGTTCTTC. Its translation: CAWTGGWYNEQFF. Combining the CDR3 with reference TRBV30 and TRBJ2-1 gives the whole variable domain SQTIHQWPATLVQPVGSPLSLECTVEGTSNPNLYWYRQAAGRGLQLLFYSVGIGQISSEVPQNLSASRPQDRQFILSSKKLLLSDSGFYLCAWTGGWYNEQFFGPGTRLTVL.

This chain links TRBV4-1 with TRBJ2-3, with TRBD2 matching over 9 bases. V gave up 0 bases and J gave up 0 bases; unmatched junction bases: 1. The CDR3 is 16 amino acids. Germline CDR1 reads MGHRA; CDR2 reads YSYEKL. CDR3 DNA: TGCGCCAGCAGCCAAGAGACTAGCGGAAGCACAGATACGCAGTATTTT. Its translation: CASSQETSGSTDTQYF.

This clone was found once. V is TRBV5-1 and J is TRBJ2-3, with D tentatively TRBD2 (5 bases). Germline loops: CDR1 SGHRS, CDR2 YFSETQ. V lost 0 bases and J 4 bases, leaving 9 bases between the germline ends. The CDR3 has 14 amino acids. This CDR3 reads CASSLVLAPDTQYF. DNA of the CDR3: TGCGCCAGCAGCTTGGTTCTAGCCCCAGATACGCAGTATTTT.

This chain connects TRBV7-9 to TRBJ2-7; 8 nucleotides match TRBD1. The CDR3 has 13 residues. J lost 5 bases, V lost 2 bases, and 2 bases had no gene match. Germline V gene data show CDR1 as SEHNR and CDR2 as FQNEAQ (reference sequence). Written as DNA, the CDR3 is TGTGCCAGCAGCTTATACAGGGGGGACGAGCAGTACTTC. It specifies CASSLYRGDEQYF.

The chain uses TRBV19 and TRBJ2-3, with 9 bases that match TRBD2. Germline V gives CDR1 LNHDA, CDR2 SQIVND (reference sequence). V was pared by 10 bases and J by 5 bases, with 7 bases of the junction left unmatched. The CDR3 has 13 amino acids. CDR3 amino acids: CATSAGGEDTQYF. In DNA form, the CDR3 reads TGTGCCACCTCAGCGGGGGGTGAAGATACGCAGTATTTT.

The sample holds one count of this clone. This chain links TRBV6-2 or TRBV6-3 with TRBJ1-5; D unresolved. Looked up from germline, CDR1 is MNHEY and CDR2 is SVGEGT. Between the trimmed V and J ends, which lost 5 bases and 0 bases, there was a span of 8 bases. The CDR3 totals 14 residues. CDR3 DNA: TGTGCCAGCAGTCCCAACTATAGCAATCAGCCCCAGCATTTT. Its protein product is CASSPNYSNQPQHF.

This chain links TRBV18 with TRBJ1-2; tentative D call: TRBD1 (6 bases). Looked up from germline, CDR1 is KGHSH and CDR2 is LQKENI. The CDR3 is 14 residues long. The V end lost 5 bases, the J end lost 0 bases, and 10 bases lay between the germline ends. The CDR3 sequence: CASSGQRANYGYTF. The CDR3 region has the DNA TGTGCCAGCTCAGGACAGCGAGCTAACTATGGCTACACCTTC.

Here the CDR3 DNA reads TGTGCCATCAGTTCTCTGGTAAGGTCGAAGGGGGCCTCAATGGTTTACACTGAAGCTTTCTTT. It yields the protein CAISSLVRSKGASMVYTEAFF. The rearrangement joins TRBV10-3 to TRBJ1-1, with TRBD1 matching over 7 bases. Trimming removed 5 bases from V and 3 bases from J; junction bases left unmatched: 27. The CDR3 extends over 21 amino acids. CDR1 is ENHRY and CDR2 is SYGVKD in the germline V gene.

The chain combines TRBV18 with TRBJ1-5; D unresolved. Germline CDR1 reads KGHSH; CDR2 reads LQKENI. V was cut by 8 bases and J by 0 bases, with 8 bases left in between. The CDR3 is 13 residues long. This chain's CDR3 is CASRDNSNQPQHF. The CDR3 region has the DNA TGTGCCAGCCGAGACAATAGCAATCAGCCCCAGCATTTT.

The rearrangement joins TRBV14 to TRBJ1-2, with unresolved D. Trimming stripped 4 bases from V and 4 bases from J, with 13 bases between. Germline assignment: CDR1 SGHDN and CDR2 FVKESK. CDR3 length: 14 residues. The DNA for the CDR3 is TGTGCCAGCAGCCCCCATCGGGGAGGCTATGGCTACACCTTC. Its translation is CASSPHRGGYGYTF.

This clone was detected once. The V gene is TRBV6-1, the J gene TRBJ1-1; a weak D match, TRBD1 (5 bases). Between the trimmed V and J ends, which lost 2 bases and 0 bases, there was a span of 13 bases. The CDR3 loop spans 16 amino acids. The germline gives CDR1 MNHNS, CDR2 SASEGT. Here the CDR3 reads CASSESGAPMNTEAFF. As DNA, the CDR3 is TGTGCCAGCAGTGAAAGCGGGGCCCCTATGAACACTGAAGCTTTCTTT.

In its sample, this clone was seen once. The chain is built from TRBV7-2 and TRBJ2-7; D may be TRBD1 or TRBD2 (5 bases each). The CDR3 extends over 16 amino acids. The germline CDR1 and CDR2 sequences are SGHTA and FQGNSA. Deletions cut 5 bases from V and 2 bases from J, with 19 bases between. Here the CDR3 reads CASSLPGRPPTYEQYF. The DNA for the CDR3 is TGTGCCAGCAGCCTACCGGGACGGCCACCCACCTACGAGCAGTACTTC.

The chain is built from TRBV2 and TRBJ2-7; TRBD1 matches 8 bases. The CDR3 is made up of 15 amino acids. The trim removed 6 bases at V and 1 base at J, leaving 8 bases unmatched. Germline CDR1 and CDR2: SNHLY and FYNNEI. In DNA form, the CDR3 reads TGTGCCAGCAGAACTGACAGGGGCCGGTCCTACGAGCAGTACTTC. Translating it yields CASRTDRGRSYEQYF. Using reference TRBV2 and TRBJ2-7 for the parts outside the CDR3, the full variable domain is EPEVTQTPSHQVTQMGQEVILRCVPISNHLYFYWYRQILGQKVEFLVSFYNNEISEKSEIFDDQFSVERPDGSNFTLKIRSTKLEDSAMYFCASRTDRGRSYEQYFGPGTRLTVT.